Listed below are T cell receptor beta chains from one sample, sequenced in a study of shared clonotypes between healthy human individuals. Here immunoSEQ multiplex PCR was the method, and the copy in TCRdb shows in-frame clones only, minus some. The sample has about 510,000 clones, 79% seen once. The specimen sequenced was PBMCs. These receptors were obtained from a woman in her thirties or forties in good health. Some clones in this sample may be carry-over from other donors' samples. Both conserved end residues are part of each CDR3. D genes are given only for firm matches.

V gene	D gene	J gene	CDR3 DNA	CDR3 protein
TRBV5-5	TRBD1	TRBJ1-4	TGTGCCAGCAGTGGCGACAGGGTCGGGGAAAAACTGTTTTTT	CASSGDRVGEKLFF
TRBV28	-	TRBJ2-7	TGTGCCAGCAGTCTACAGGGATTCCCCTGGGCGGAGCAGTACTTC	CASSLQGFPWAEQYF
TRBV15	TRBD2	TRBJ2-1	TGTGCCACCAGCAGAGATCGGGCTAGCGGGAGGAATGAGCAGTTCTTC	CATSRDRASGRNEQFF
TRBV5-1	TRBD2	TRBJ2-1	TGCGCCAGCAGCTGGGGGACTAGCGGGAGCGTCGAGCAGTTCTTC	CASSWGTSGSVEQFF
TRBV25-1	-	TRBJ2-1	TGTGCCAGCAGTGAACTGATGAGGGAGAGCCGAGGGGGTGAGCAGTTCTTC	CASSELMRESRGGEQFF
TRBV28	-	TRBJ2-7	TGTGCCAGCAGTTTTAATCGGGGTATGACCTACGAGCAGTACTTC	CASSFNRGMTYEQYF
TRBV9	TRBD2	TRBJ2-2	TGTGCCAGCAGCGTCCGGGGAGCGGGGGACACCGGGGAGCTGTTTTTT	CASSVRGAGDTGELFF
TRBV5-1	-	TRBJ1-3	TGCGCCAGCAGCTTGGATTGGAGCTCTGGAAACACCATATATTTT	CASSLDWSSGNTIYF
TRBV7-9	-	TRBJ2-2	TGTGCCAGCAGCTTCCGTACCGGGGAGCTGTTTTTT	CASSFRTGELFF
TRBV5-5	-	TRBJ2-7	TGTGCCAGCAGCTTGTGGGCCATACAGGGCTCCTACGAGCAGTACTTC	CASSLWAIQGSYEQYF
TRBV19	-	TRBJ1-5	TGTGCCAGTTGGGGTCGGGGCCAGGGCAGCAATCAGCCCCAGCATTTT	CASWGRGQGSNQPQHF